Presented here are 27 T cell receptor beta chains from one specimen sequenced in a study of T cell repertoires in cytomegalovirus infection. TCRdb used MiXCR to reprocess the reads, holding one entry per CDR3 protein. Of hundreds of thousands of distinct CDR3 sequences in the sample, about 40% were seen once. The sequencing sample was made of PBMCs. These receptors were obtained from a human donor in good health (CMV status not recorded). Some clones in this sample may be carry-over from other donors' samples.

This clonotype was seen a few times. J is TRBJ2-1 and V is TRBV24-1, with TRBD1 as a possible D gene (5 bases). CDR1 is KGHDR and CDR2 is SFDVKD in the germline V gene. The CDR3 spans 12 residues. Between the trimmed V and J ends, which lost 5 bases and 9 bases, there was a span of 10 bases. Here the CDR3 reads CATSVDSIEQFF. CDR3 in DNA: TGTGCCACCAGTGTTGACAGCATTGAGCAGTTCTTC.

This clonotype has just a few counts. In DNA, the CDR3 is TGTGCCAGCAGTTTAGCTGGGGGCGCCGGCACTGAAGCTTTCTTT. It is translated as CASSLAGGAGTEAFF. This sequence joins TRBV12-3 or TRBV12-4 and TRBJ1-1; possible D gene TRBD1, 6 bases. Trimming stripped 0 bases from V and 4 bases from J, with 12 bases between. The CDR3 covers 15 residues.

The chain recombines TRBV28 with TRBJ2-5; maybe TRBD1 (7 bases). This CDR3 comprises 16 residues. Looked up from germline, CDR1 is MDHEN and CDR2 is SYDVKM. Deletions cut 5 bases from V and 9 bases from J, with 25 bases between. CDR3 sequence: CASSPRREGGSNPQYF. CDR3 sequence (DNA): TGTGCCAGCAGTCCAAGGAGGGAAGGGGGCTCTAACCCCCAGTACTTC.

This chain uses TRBV7-9 with TRBJ2-4; no clear D gene. The germline CDR1 and CDR2 sequences are SEHNR and FQNEAQ (reference sequence). This CDR3 comprises 14 residues. V shed 5 bases and J shed 1 base, with 9 bases lying between them. The CDR3 sequence: CASSPARAKNIQYF. Here the CDR3 DNA reads TGTGCCAGCAGCCCCGCAAGGGCCAAAAACATTCAGTACTTC.

About this clonotype itself: A clone one base away is much larger, so this may be a read error. Because the CDR3's place on the DNA is in doubt, the DNA is left out and the CDR3 is given as listed by TCRdb. The rearrangement uses TRBV28 and TRBJ2-4; the tabulated D call, TRBD2, remains unverified against the DNA. With termini counted, the CDR3 has 13 amino acids. The germline V gene has CDR1 MDHEN and CDR2 SYDVKM. The CDR3: CARSFAAGTVTYF.

This clonotype was seen at least ten times. The genes are TRBV7-8 and TRBJ1-6, with 8 positions matching TRBD1. With V trimmed by 5 bases and J by 10 bases, 7 bases remained unmatched. The CDR3 consists of 14 residues. The germline V gene encodes CDR1 SGHVS and CDR2 FQNEAQ. The CDR3 DNA sequence: TGTGCCAGCAGCACTGGGACAGGTTTATCACCCCTCCACTTT. Its translation is CASSTGTGLSPLHF.

V usage is TRBV12-3 or TRBV12-4 and J usage is TRBJ2-7, with D tentatively TRBD2 (7 bases). The CDR3 covers 15 residues. V was shortened by 6 bases and J by 4 bases, with 19 bases between the two germline ends. CDR3 protein: CASSPEGGGLYEQYF. The CDR3 bases are TGTGCCAGCAGCCCCGAGGGGGGGGGGCTGTACGAGCAGTACTTC.

The chain employs TRBV27 and TRBJ1-4; maybe TRBD1 (5 bases). CDR1 is MNHEY and CDR2 is SMNVEV in the germline V gene (reference sequence). This CDR3 has 11 residues. V lost 4 bases and J 10 bases, leaving 7 bases between the germline ends. The CDR3 coding sequence is TGTGCCAGCAGTTCAACAGGAAAACTGTTTTTT. This sequence encodes CASSSTGKLFF.

V is TRBV28 and J is TRBJ2-3; D gene unclear. Germline-derived CDR1 and CDR2 are MDHEN and SYDVKM. Trimming removed 0 bases at V and 2 bases at J, with 9 bases between. This CDR3 region has 15 residues. For the CDR3, the DNA is TGTGCCAGCAGTTTATGGCGGATTACCACAGATACGCAGTATTTT. It codes for CASSLWRITTDTQYF.

This clonotype was counted between two and nine times. This rearrangement joins TRBV7-2 to TRBJ1-2; a possible D gene is TRBD1 (5 bases). Germline lookup yields CDR1 SGHTA and CDR2 FQGNSA. Trimming took off 0 bases at V and 4 bases at J, with 12 bases between the two ends. CDR3 length: 15 residues. CDR3 sequence: CASSLAGGDFYGYTF. The CDR3 bases are TGTGCCAGCAGCTTAGCGGGGGGGGATTTCTATGGCTACACCTTC.

The J gene is TRBJ2-5, the V gene TRBV28; 12 nucleotides match TRBD1. The length of the CDR3 is 16 residues. Germline loops: CDR1 MDHEN, CDR2 SYDVKM. V shed 4 bases and J 9 bases; nucleotides not matched to a gene: 12. CDR3 DNA: TGTGCCAGCAGTTCGGGGACAGGGGGCCCCTTCCGCCCCCAGTACTTC. It yields the protein CASSSGTGGPFRPQYF.

This clonotype was observed a handful of times. V is TRBV28 and J is TRBJ1-2; TRBD1 matches 7 bases. Per the germline V gene, CDR1 is MDHEN and CDR2 is SYDVKM. V was pared by 2 bases and J by 4 bases, with 7 bases of the junction left unmatched. The CDR3 contains 15 residues. CDR3 amino acids: CASSLAGQRIYGYTF. The CDR3 bases are TGTGCCAGCAGTTTAGCGGGACAGAGGATCTATGGCTACACCTTC.

This clonotype occurred a few times. CDR3 nucleotide sequence: TGTGCCAGCAGTTTATCGGGGTTCTTGGATACGCAGTATTTT. It translates to CASSLSGFLDTQYF. The rearrangement links TRBV12-3 or TRBV12-4 to TRBJ2-3, with D perhaps matching TRBD2 (5 bases). The germline V and J ends were trimmed by 2 bases and 6 bases, with 12 bases remaining between them. The CDR3 spans 14 residues.

The genes are TRBV6-5 and TRBJ1-4; the D is unclear. Germline assignment: CDR1 MNHEY and CDR2 SVGAGI. V lost 3 bases to trimming and J lost 3 bases, with 8 bases between them. The CDR3 contains 14 residues. DNA of the CDR3: TGTGCCAGCAGTTATTTGTCTTCTAATGAAAAACTGTTTTTT. Amino acids: CASSYLSSNEKLFF.

Notes on this clonotype: The CDR3 carries no conserved terminal phenylalanine or tryptophan, so it likely arises from a read error. The DNA is left out, because the CDR3 cannot be placed on it with certainty; the CDR3 is given as TCRdb lists it. This chain uses TRBV19 with TRBJ2-2; the table names TRBD1, a call not compared with the DNA. The length of the CDR3 is 14 amino acids, counting both ends. Germline CDR1 and CDR2: LNHDA and SQIVND (reference sequence). CDR3: CASSPGTGVGELLC.

The J gene is TRBJ2-7, the V gene TRBV5-4; 14 bases are a match to TRBD2. V lost 3 bases to trimming and J lost 2 bases; unmatched junction nucleotides: 10. The CDR3 is 18 residues long. Germline V gene sequence: CDR1 SGHNT, CDR2 YYREEE (reference sequence). The CDR3 bases are TGTGCCAGCAGCTCTCTAGGACTAGCGGGGGGACTGACCTACGAGCAGTACTTC. Its translation: CASSSLGLAGGLTYEQYF.

With respect to this clonotype: The junction departs from germline at one end; a sequencing error may be responsible. The V and J genes are TRBV4-3 and TRBJ2-3, with D uncertain. This CDR3 region has 13 residues. In germline, CDR1 is LGHNA, CDR2 YSLEER. The CDR3 sequence: CASSYVPRDTQYF. In DNA, the CDR3 is TGTGCCAGCAGCTACGTACCACGGGATACGCAGTATTTT.

The table lists this clonotype with a few counts. The chain has TRBV10-3 and TRBJ2-5; the match to TRBD2 covers 13 bases. Trimming cost V 6 bases and J 1 base; bases outside gene matches: 17. Per germline, CDR1 ENHRY and CDR2 SYGVKD. This CDR3 region has 20 residues. CDR3 sequence (DNA): TGTGCCATCAGCCCTTGGACTAGCGGGAGTGGGGGTGGGGTCCAAGAGACCCAGTACTTC. Protein product: CAISPWTSGSGGGVQETQYF.

The V call is TRBV6-1, the J call TRBJ1-5, with 12 bases lining up with TRBD1. CDR1 and CDR2 from the germline V gene are MNHNS and SASEGT. J was trimmed by 2 bases and V by 3 bases; bases with no gene match: 5. The CDR3 spans 17 residues. This chain's CDR3 is CASSDGTGGIGNQPQHF. CDR3 DNA: TGTGCCAGCAGTGATGGGACAGGGGGCATTGGCAATCAGCCCCAGCATTTT.

The chain couples TRBV18 to TRBJ2-5; no clear D gene. The germline CDR1 and CDR2 sequences are KGHSH and LQKENI. This CDR3 is 13 amino acids long. V lost 1 base and J 5 bases, leaving 8 bases between the germline ends. Here the CDR3 reads CASSPLAAETQYF. The CDR3 DNA reads as TGTGCCAGCTCACCACTAGCCGCCGAGACCCAGTACTTC.

The chain carries TRBV7-2 and TRBJ1-2; D remains unclear. The CDR3 is 16 amino acids. V lost 0 bases to trimming and J lost 3 bases, with 14 bases between them. Germline lookup yields CDR1 SGHTA and CDR2 FQGNSA. CDR3 residues: CASSLAYQAPDYGYTF. The DNA of the CDR3 is TGTGCCAGCAGCTTAGCGTACCAGGCACCTGACTATGGCTACACCTTC.

The rearrangement joins TRBV5-4 to TRBJ2-1; D is unclear. Germline V gene lookup returns CDR1 SGHNT and CDR2 YYREEE (reference sequence). This CDR3 region has 14 residues. Trimming cost V 1 base and J 5 bases, with 10 bases left between them. This CDR3 reads CASSLPVDDNEQFF. As DNA, the CDR3 is TGTGCCAGCAGCTTGCCAGTAGACGACAATGAGCAGTTCTTC. Filled out from reference TRBV5-4 and TRBJ2-1, the complete variable domain reads ETGVTQSPTHLIKTRGQQVTLRCSSQSGHNTVSWYQQALGQGPQFIFQYYREEENGRGNFPPRFSGLQFPNYSSELNVNALELDDSALYLCASSLPVDDNEQFFGPGTRLTVL.

With respect to this clonotype: Sequence at one end of the junction differs from germline and may be a read error. The V and J genes are TRBV28 and TRBJ2-1, with D perhaps TRBD1 (6 bases). Germline CDR1 reads MDHEN; CDR2 reads SYDVKM. The CDR3 extends over 11 amino acids. As DNA, the CDR3 is TGTTCCAGCAGGGGCTACAATGAGCAGTGCTTC. Translated: CSSRGYNEQCF.

This chain connects TRBV7-6 to TRBJ1-1; TRBD1 aligns across 8 bases. The CDR3 loop spans 14 amino acids. Germline V lookup: CDR1 SGHVS, CDR2 FNYEAQ. Trimming cost V 8 bases and J 1 base; bases outside gene matches: 6. For the CDR3, the DNA is TGTGCCAGCGGCACCGACAGGGGGAACACTGAAGCTTTCTTT. Translated: CASGTDRGNTEAFF.

This clonotype turned up a few times. V usage is TRBV6-2 or TRBV6-3 and J usage is TRBJ2-2, with 14 bases aligning to TRBD2. The CDR3 contains 17 residues. Trimming at V came to 7 bases and at J to 3 bases, leaving 7 bases not matched to a gene. From germline, CDR1 is MNHEY and CDR2 SVGEGT. The CDR3, as DNA: TGTGCCAGCACCAAGGGACTAGCGGGGGCCTACACCGGGGAGCTGTTTTTT. Protein: CASTKGLAGAYTGELFF.

This clonotype was counted between two and nine times. This rearrangement joins TRBV7-6 to TRBJ1-1, with a weak D call TRBD1 (6 bases). CDR3 size: 14 residues. V lost 2 bases and J lost 7, with 14 bases in between. Germline CDR1 SGHVS, CDR2 FNYEAQ. The CDR3 region is CASSLHREGNEAFF. The CDR3 DNA reads as TGTGCCAGCAGCTTACACAGGGAGGGTAATGAAGCTTTCTTT.

The chain recombines TRBV12-3 or TRBV12-4 with TRBJ2-7; 11 positions match TRBD1. The CDR3 sequence is 17 residues long. V shed 4 bases, J shed 5 bases, and the junction held 13 bases outside the gene matches. The CDR3 region is CASSSPLTDRGRNEQYF. The CDR3 nucleotides read TGTGCCAGCAGTTCCCCTCTAACGGACAGGGGGCGAAACGAGCAGTACTTC.